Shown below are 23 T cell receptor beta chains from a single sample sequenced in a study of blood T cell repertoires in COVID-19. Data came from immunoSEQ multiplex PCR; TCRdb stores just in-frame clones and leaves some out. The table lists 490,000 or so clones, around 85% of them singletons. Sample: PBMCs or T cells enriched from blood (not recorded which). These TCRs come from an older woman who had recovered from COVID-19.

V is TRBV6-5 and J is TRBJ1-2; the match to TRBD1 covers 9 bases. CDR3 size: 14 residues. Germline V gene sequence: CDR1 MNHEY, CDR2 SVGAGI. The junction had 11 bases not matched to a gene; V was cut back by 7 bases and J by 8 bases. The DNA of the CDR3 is TGTGCCAGCAAGAACTCCGACAGGGGGGACGGCTACACCTTC. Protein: CASKNSDRGDGYTF.

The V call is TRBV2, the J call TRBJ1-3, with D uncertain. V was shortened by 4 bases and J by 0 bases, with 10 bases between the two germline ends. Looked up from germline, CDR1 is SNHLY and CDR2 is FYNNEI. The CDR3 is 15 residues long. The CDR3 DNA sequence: TGTGCCAGCAGTGCGGGTCTCTTCTCTGGAAACACCATATATTTT. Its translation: CASSAGLFSGNTIYF.

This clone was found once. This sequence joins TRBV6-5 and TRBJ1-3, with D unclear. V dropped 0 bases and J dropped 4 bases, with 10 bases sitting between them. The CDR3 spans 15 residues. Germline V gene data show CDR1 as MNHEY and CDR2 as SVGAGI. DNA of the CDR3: TGTGCCAGCAGTTACTCGAGGGCGAGAGGAAACACCATATATTTT. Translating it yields CASSYSRARGNTIYF.

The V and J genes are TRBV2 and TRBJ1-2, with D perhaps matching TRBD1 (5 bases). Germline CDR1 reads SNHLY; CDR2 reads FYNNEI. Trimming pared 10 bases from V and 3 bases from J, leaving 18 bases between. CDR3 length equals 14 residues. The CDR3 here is CATPPRGSDYGYTF. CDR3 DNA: TGTGCCACCCCACCCCGGGGGAGCGACTATGGCTACACCTTC.

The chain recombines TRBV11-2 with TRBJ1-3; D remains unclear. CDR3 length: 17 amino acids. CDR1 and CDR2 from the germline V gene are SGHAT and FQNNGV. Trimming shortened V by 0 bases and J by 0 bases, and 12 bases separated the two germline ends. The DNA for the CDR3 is TGTGCCAGCAGCTTAGATCGAGGTGGAAGCTCTGGAAACACCATATATTTT. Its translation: CASSLDRGGSSGNTIYF.

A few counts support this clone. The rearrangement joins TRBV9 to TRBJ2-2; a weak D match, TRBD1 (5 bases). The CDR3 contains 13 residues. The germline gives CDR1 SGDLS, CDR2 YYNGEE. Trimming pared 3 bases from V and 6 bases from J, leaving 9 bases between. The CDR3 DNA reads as TGTGCCAGCAGCGCCCCAGGGTCCGGGGAGCTGTTTTTT. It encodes CASSAPGSGELFF.

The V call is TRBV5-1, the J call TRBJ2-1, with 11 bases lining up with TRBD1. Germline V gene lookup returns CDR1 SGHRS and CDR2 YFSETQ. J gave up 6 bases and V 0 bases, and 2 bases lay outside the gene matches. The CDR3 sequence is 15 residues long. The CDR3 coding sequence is TGCGCCAGCAGCTTGGCCGGGACAGGGGGCAATGAGCAGTTCTTC. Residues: CASSLAGTGGNEQFF.

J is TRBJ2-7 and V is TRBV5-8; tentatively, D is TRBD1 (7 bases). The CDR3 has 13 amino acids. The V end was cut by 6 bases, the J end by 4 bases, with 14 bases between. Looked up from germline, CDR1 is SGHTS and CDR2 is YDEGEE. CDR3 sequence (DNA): TGTGCCAGCATCCGGACAGGACTATACGAGCAGTACGTC. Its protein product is CASIRTGLYEQYV.

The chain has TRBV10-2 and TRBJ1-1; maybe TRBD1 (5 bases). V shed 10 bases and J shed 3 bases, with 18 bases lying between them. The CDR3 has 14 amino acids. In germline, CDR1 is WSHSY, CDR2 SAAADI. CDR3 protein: CATLRQAGYTEAFF. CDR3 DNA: TGCGCCACCCTTAGGCAGGCAGGGTACACTGAAGCTTTCTTT.

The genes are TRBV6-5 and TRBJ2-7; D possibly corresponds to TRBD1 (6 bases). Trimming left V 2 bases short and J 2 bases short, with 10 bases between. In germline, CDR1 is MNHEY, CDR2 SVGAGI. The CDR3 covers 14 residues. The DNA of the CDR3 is TGTGCCAGCAGTTACGCCAGGGGAACCTACGAGCAGTACGTC. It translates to CASSYARGTYEQYV.

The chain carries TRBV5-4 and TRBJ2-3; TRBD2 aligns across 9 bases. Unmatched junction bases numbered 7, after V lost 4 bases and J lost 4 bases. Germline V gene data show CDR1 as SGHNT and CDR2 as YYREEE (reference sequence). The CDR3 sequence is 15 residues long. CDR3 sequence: CASSGTSLSSDTQYF. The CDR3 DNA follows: TGTGCCAGCAGCGGGACTAGCCTCTCGTCAGATACGCAGTATTTT.

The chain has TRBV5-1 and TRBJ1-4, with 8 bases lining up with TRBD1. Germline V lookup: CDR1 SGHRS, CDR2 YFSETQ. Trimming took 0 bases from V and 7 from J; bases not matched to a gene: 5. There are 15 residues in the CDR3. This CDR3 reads CASSLGQGNSEKLFF. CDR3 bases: TGCGCCAGCAGCTTGGGACAGGGGAATAGTGAAAAACTGTTTTTT.

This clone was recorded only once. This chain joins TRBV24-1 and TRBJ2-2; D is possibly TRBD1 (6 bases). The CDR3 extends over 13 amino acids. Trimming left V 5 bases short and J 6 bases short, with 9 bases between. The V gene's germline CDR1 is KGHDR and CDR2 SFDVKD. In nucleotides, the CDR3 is TGTGCCACCAGTGTGGGGGCATCCGGGGAGCTGTTTTTT. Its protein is CATSVGASGELFF.

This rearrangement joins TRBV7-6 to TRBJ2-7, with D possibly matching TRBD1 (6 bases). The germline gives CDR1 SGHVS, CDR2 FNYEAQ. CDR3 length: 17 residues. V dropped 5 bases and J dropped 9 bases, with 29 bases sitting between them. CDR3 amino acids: CASSPAPGHRDPNGQYF. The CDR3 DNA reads TGTGCCAGCAGCCCTGCCCCGGGACACCGGGATCCAAACGGGCAGTACTTC.

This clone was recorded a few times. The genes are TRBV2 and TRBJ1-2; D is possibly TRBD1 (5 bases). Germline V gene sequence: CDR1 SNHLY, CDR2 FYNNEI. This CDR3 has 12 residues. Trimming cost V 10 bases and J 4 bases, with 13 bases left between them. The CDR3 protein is CATAGPSYGYTF. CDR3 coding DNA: TGTGCCACCGCGGGACCCTCCTATGGCTACACCTTC. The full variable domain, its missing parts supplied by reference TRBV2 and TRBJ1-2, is EPEVTQTPSHQVTQMGQEVILRCVPISNHLYFYWYRQILGQKVEFLVSFYNNEISEKSEIFDDQFSVERPDGSNFTLKIRSTKLEDSAMYFCATAGPSYGYTFGSGTRLTVV.

CDR3 protein: CASSLATRYEQYV. CDR3 DNA sequence: TGTGCCAGCAGCTTAGCTACGCGATACGAGCAGTACGTC. The chain combines TRBV7-2 with TRBJ2-7; no definite D call. CDR1 and CDR2 from the germline V gene are SGHTA and FQGNSA. The V gene lost 0 bases and the J gene lost 4 bases, with 7 bases spanning the gap. This CDR3 is 13 amino acids long.

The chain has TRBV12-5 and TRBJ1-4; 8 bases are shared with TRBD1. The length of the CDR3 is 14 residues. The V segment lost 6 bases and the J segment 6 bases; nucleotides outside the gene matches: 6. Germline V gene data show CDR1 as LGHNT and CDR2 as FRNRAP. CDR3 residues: CASGSGQGDEKLFF. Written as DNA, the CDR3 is TGTGCTAGTGGGAGTGGACAGGGTGATGAAAAACTGTTTTTT.

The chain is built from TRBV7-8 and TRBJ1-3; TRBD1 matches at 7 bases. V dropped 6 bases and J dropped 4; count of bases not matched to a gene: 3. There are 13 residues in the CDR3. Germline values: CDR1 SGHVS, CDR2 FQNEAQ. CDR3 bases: TGTGCCAGCAGGAGGGGGCACGGAAACACCATATATTTT. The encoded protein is CASRRGHGNTIYF.

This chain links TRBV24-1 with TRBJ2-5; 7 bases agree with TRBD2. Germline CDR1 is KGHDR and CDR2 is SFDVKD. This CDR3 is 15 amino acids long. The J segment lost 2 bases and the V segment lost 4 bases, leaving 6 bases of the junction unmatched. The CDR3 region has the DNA TGTGCCACCAGTGAGGGGGGGACGGCTCAAGAGACCCAGTACTTC. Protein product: CATSEGGTAQETQYF.

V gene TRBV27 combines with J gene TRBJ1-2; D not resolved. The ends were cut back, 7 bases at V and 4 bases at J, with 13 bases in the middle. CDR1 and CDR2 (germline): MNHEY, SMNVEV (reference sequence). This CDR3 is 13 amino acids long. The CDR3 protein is CASTPGRGYGYTF. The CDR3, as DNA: TGTGCCAGCACCCCAGGACGGGGCTATGGCTACACCTTC.

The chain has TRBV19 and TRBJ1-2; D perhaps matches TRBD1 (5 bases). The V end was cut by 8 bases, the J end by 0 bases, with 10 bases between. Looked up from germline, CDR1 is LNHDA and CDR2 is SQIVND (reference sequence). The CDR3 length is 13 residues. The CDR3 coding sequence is TGTGCCAGTGCAGGGTTCACTAACTATGGCTACACCTTC. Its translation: CASAGFTNYGYTF.

The CDR3 DNA is TGTGCCAGCAGCTTGAAGGTTTTAGCGGGGCCTCCAAACACAGATACGCAGTATTTT. Translated: CASSLKVLAGPPNTDTQYF. The rearrangement links TRBV5-4 to TRBJ2-3, with 8 bases that match TRBD2. In germline, CDR1 is SGHNT, CDR2 YYREEE (reference sequence). The CDR3 runs to 19 residues. V lost 1 base to trimming and J lost 2 bases; unmatched junction nucleotides: 15.

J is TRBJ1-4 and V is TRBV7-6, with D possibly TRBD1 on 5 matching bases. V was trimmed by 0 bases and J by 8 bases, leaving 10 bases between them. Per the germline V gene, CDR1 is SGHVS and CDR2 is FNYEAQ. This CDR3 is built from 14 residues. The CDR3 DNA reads TGTGCCAGCAGCTTAGCAGGGGCGTCCGAAAAACTGTTTTTT. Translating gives CASSLAGASEKLFF. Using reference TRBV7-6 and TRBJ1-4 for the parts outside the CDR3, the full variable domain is GAGVSQSPRYKVTKRGQDVALRCDPISGHVSLYWYRQALGQGPEFLTYFNYEAQQDKSGLPNDRFSAERPEGSISTLTIQRTEQRDSAMYRCASSLAGASEKLFFGSGTQLSVL.